This T cell receptor beta chain was captured by sequencing in a study of T cell responses to AZD1222 COVID-19 vaccine. Study-wide background: Doses given second, at about 4 or about 12 weeks, were pooled.

Regarding this clone: Its specificity is not known.

Study observations and caveats: Recipients of two AZD1222 doses showed rising Spike-specific TCR breadth and depth. Across spike, vaccine-associated CD4 TCRs were found, dominant at 160-218 and 743-854. Donors in the cohort were predominantly white British and more often female, and clonal diversity was possibly underestimated.

Germline V gene data show CDR1 as SGHRS and CDR2 as YFSETQ. The CDR3 extends over 15 amino acids. The trim removed 7 bases at V and 4 bases at J, leaving 10 bases unmatched. Sequencing was performed with immunoSEQ multiplex PCR; in TCRdb, only in-frame clones are kept and a portion is missing. The table includes about 120,000 clones, over 75% detected once. The TCR comes from an adult in good health. The J gene is TRBJ1-2, the V gene TRBV5-1, with 10 bases identical to TRBD1. Material: peripheral blood, obtained on day 0 of AZD1222 vaccination. As DNA, the CDR3 is TGCGCCAGCTCCTCGACAGGGGGCAACGGCTATGGCTACACCTTC. Residues: CASSSTGGNGYGYTF. Full variable domain (rest looked up from reference TRBV5-1 and TRBJ1-2): KAGVTQTPRYLIKTRGQQVTLSCSPISGHRSVSWYQQTPGQGLQFLFEYFSETQRNKGNFPGRFSGRQFSNSRSEMNVSTLELGDSALYLCASSSTGGNGYGYTFGSGTRLTVV.